The entry below gives a single T cell receptor (beta chain) sequence along with its context. Its antigen is still unknown. A read error may explain this, as a much larger clone is one base away. What was amplified from RNA transcripts were TCR beta CDR3 regions. First-round RT-PCR with HTBI primers amplified the TCR CDR3 region. TCRdb reprocessed the multiplex PCR reads via MiXCR and lists one record per CDR3 protein. This table has 300,000 to 500,000 distinct CDR3 sequences, more than 12% appearing once. Subjects with ophthalmopathy showed a Clinical Activity Score no lower than 3, a NOSPECS grade no lower than 4, and a duration shorter than 3 months. The data originate from a study of T cells in Graves' hyperthyroidism and ophthalmopathy. Study-wide context: Any treatment followed the collection of peripheral blood at initial diagnosis. Study findings and constraints: Ophthalmopathy could be told apart from stable hyperthyroidism with a 13 V-J model. The model's output predicted ophthalmopathy at a median of about 5.9 months prior to onset.

This clonotype originated in a man in his fifties with Graves' ophthalmopathy. Source material: blood.

CDR3 in DNA: TGCAGCGTTGAGGTTGTCGCCTTCTCTGGGGCCAACGCCCTGACTTTC. Translation: CSVEVVAFSGANALTF. The chain couples TRBV29-1 to TRBJ2-6, with D possibly matching TRBD1 (5 bases). CDR3 size: 16 residues. CDR1 and CDR2 from the germline V gene are SQVTM and ANQGSEA.